This T cell receptor (beta chain) appears in the sequencing data of a study of shared clonotypes between healthy human individuals. Participating donors were healthy, HIV-negative adults free of recent acute infections or vaccinations. Samples left unsorted employed tens of millions of PBMCs for genomic DNA. Study processing details: Junction-only immunoSEQ sequences carried no quality scores, so filtering differed. Assay: immunoSEQ multiplex PCR; the TCRdb copy retains only in-frame clones and omits some. V and J calls plus clone size are reproduced from that table; the DNA served to infer D and trimming. This sample yields roughly 500,000 clones, of which about 85% are seen a single time; less than 15% belongs to the top ten. The CDR3 extends over 15 amino acids. Germline V gene sequence: CDR1 MGHDK, CDR2 SYGVNS.

This receptor was taken from a woman in her 40s in good health. Some clones in this sample may be carry-over from other donors' samples. Sequenced sample: PBMCs. The chain carries TRBV25-1 and TRBJ2-5; D is unresolved. The end of the DNA aligns better with TRBJ2-7, so the J call may be wrong. Here the CDR3 reads CASSEEEEATYEQYF. CDR3 bases: TGTGCCAGCAGTGAAGAGGAAGAGGCGACCTACGAGCAGTACTTC.